This T cell receptor (beta chain) was identified in a study of shared clonotypes between healthy human individuals. Overall study: There were three CD4 naive, three CD4 memory, two CD8 naive and one CD8 memory plates per donor.

Here immunoSEQ multiplex PCR was the method, and the copy in TCRdb shows in-frame clones only, minus some. The top ten clones hold under 0.45% of a sample with 2 million to 2.5 million clones, 90% to 95% of them seen once. The sequence derives from a man aged 18 to 29 in good health. Some clones in this sample may be carry-over from other donors' samples. The sequenced sample consisted of naive CD4+ T cells from PBMCs. Subset indicated: CD45RA+ positively selected.

The CDR3 protein is CARSKQGIGNTIYF. The CDR3 DNA follows: TGTGCCAGATCTAAACAGGGAATTGGAAACACCATATATTTT. The chain recombines TRBV19 with TRBJ1-3; a possible D gene is TRBD1 (6 bases). The CDR3 length is 14 residues. Trimming took off 9 bases at V and 3 bases at J, with 15 bases between the two ends. CDR1 and CDR2 from the germline V gene are LNHDA and SQIVND (reference sequence).